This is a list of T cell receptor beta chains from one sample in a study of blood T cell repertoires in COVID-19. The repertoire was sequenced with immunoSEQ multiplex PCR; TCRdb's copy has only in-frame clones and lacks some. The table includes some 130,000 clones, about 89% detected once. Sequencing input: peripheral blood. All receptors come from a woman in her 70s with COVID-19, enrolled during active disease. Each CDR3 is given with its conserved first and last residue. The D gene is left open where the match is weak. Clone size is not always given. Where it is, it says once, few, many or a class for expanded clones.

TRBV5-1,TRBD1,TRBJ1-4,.,TGCGCCAGCAGCAACCCGACAGGGGGCGATGAAAAACTGTTTTTT,CASSNPTGGDEKLFF
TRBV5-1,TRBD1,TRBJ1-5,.,TGCGCCAGCAGCGCTGGGACAGACAATCAGCCCCAGCATTTT,CASSAGTDNQPQHF
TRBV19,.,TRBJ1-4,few,TGTGCCAGTTCGACGGGAAGAGCAACTAATGAAAAACTGTTTTTT,CASSTGRATNEKLFF
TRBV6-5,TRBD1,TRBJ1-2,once,TGTGCCAGCAGCTACGGTCGACAGGGTTATGGCTACACCTTC,CASSYGRQGYGYTF
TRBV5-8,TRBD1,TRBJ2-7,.,TGTGCCAGCAGCTCCCGGGACAGGATACACGAGCAGTACTTC,CASSSRDRIHEQYF
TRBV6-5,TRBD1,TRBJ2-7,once,TGTGCCAGCGACCCGGGACAGGGGACCTACGAGCAGTACTTC,CASDPGQGTYEQYF
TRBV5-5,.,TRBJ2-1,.,TGTGCCAGCAGCTATTTCACGGTCTCCTACAATGAGCAGTTCTTC,CASSYFTVSYNEQFF
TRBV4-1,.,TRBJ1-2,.,TGCGCCAGCAGCCAAGGGGAGGGCAGCCATGGCTACACCTTC,CASSQGEGSHGYTF
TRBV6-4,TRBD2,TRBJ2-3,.,TGTGCCAGCAGTGTAGCGGGGGGGCCTGATGCAGATACGCAGTATTTT,CASSVAGGPDADTQYF
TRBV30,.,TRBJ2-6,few,TGTGCCCGTAAACAGGCCTCTGGGGCCAACGTCCTGACTTTC,CARKQASGANVLTF
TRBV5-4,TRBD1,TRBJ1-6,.,TGTGCCAGCAGCTTGAGGACAGGGGACTCACCCCTCCACTTT,CASSLRTGDSPLHF
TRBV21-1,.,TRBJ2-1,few,TGTGCCAGCAGCAAAAGTAGACAGTTGCGGAATGAGCAGTTCTTC,CASSKSRQLRNEQFF
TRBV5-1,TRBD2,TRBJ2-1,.,TGCGCCAGCAGCCCAAGCGGGGGGGCCGGCAATGAGCAGTTCTTC,CASSPSGGAGNEQFF
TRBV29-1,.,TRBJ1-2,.,TGCAGCGCCGAGAAAAAACAGGGCTCGGGAGGCTACACCTTC,CSAEKKQGSGGYTF
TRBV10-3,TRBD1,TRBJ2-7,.,TGTGCCATCAGTGAACAGGGGAATACCTACGAGCAGTACTTC,CAISEQGNTYEQYF
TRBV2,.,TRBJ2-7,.,TGTGCCAGCAGCCCGAGGTCCAACTCTTACGAGCAGTACTTC,CASSPRSNSYEQYF
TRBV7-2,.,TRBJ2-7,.,TGTGCCAGCAGCTCGGGACTTGCGATCAGCTCCTACGAGCAGTACTTC,CASSSGLAISSYEQYF
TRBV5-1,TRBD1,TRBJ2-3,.,TGCGCCAGCAGCAGGAACAGGGGGCAAGCAGATACGCAGTATTTT,CASSRNRGQADTQYF
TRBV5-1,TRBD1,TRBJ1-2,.,TGCGCCAGCAGCCCTACAGGGGCAGGTGGCTACACCTTC,CASSPTGAGGYTF
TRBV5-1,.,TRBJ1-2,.,TGCGCCAGCAGCTTGGAGGACAGCAACTATGGCTACACCTTC,CASSLEDSNYGYTF
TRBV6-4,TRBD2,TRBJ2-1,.,TGTGCCAGCAGTGCCCAAGCGGGGGGGACCTACAATGAGCAGTTCTTC,CASSAQAGGTYNEQFF
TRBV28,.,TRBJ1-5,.,TGTGCCAGCAGTTTATCCCGGGGGGGCTTAAATCAGCCCCAGCATTTT,CASSLSRGGLNQPQHF
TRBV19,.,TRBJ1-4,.,TGTGCCAGTAGCGAAGAGGGCCGGGGTAGGGAAAAACTGTTTTTT,CASSEEGRGREKLFF
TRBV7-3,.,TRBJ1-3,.,TGTGCCAGCAGTCCGGGGTTGGCTGGAAACACCATATATTTT,CASSPGLAGNTIYF
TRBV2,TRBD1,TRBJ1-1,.,TGTGCCAGCAGTCCGGACAGGACGAACACTGAAGCTTTCTTT,CASSPDRTNTEAFF
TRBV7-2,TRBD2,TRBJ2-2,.,TGTGCCAGCAGCTCGTGGACTAGCTCATACCTGAACACCGGGGAGCTGTTTTTT,CASSSWTSSYLNTGELFF
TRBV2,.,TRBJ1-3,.,TGTGCCAGCAGTTCGACAGTTAACTCTGGAAACACCATATATTTT,CASSSTVNSGNTIYF
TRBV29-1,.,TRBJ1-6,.,TGCAGCCTTCATGCCGGTTTCTATAATTCACCCCTCCACTTT,CSLHAGFYNSPLHF
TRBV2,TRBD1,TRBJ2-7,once,TGTGCCAGTTCCGGGACAGGGGGCGAGCAGTACTTC,CASSGTGGEQYF
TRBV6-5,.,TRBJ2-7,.,TGTGCCAGCAGTTACGGGTCAGGGCGGGAGCAGTACTTC,CASSYGSGREQYF
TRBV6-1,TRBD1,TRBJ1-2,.,TGTGCCAGCAGTGACGATAACAGGGGGAGGGTTAGGTCTTATGGCTACACCTTC,CASSDDNRGRVRSYGYTF
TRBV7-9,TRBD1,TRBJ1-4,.,TGTGCCAGCAGCTTAGGGACAGGGGATGAAAAACTGTTTTTT,CASSLGTGDEKLFF
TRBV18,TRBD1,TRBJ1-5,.,TGTGCCAGCTCACCTCTACAGGGGGCAGGGCAGCCCCAGCATTTT,CASSPLQGAGQPQHF
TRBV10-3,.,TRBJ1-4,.,TGTGCCATCAGTGCGACGGGAGCTACGAATGAAAAACTGTTTTTT,CAISATGATNEKLFF
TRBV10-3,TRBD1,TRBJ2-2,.,TGTGCCATCAGTCGGGACAGGGTGGACGGGGAGCTGTTTTTT,CAISRDRVDGELFF
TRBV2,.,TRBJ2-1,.,TGTGCCAGCAACCGGGGGAGCTCCTACAATGAGCAGTTCTTC,CASNRGSSYNEQFF
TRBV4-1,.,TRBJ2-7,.,TGCGCCAGCAGCCAGGACGACAGGAGCTCCTACGAGCAGTACTTC,CASSQDDRSSYEQYF
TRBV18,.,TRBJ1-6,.,TGTGCCAGCTCACCAGAGTTTAATTCACCCCTCCACTTT,CASSPEFNSPLHF
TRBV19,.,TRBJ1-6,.,TGTGCCAGTAGGGTAGGGGAAACCTATTCACCCCTCCACTTT,CASRVGETYSPLHF
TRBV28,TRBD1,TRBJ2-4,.,TGTGCCAGCAGTCCGACAGGGCTGCTAGCCAAAAACATTCAGTACTTC,CASSPTGLLAKNIQYF
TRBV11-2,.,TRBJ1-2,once,TGTGCCAGCAGCTTAGCGCGGGGCGGCTACACCTTC,CASSLARGGYTF
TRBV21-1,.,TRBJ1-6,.,TGTGCCAGCAGCAAAGACGAACCAGGGTTTGTGGCACCCCTCCACTTT,CASSKDEPGFVAPLHF
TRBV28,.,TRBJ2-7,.,TGTGCCAGCAGGTTGGAGACGGGGAACTCCTACGAGCAGTACTTC,CASRLETGNSYEQYF
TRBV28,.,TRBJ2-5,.,TGTGCCAGCAGTAGAGGGAAAGAGACCCAGTACTTC,CASSRGKETQYF
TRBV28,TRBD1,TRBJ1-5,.,TGTGCCAGCAGTCTCGCCAGGGGGTTTCAGCCCCAGCATTTT,CASSLARGFQPQHF
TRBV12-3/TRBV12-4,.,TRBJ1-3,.,TGTGCCAGCAGTTTTATGATGGGAGACACCATATATTTT,CASSFMMGDTIYF
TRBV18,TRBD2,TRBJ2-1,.,TGTGCCAGCTCCCTCTCTACAGGGACTAGCTCCTACAATGAGCAGTTCTTC,CASSLSTGTSSYNEQFF
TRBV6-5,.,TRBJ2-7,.,TGTGCCAGCACCCGACTAGGGAGCTCCTACGAGCAGTACTTC,CASTRLGSSYEQYF
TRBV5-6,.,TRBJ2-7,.,TGTGCCAGCAGGACGGGACTCCTGAAGCCCGAGCAGTACTTC,CASRTGLLKPEQYF
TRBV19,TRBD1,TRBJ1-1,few,TGTGCCAGTAGCTCCCGGGACAGGGGCCGGAACACTGAAGCTTTCTTT,CASSSRDRGRNTEAFF
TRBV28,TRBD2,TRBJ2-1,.,TGTGCCAGCAGTTCGCCGGGGGGCTCCTACAATGAGCAGTTCTTC,CASSSPGGSYNEQFF
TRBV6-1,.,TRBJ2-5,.,TGTGCCAGCAGTGAGCAGTTTTCCAACCAAGAGACCCAGTACTTC,CASSEQFSNQETQYF
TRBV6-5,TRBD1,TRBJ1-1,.,TGTGCCAGCAGGGAGGAAGGGACAGGGAACACTGAAGCTTTCTTT,CASREEGTGNTEAFF
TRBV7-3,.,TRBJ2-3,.,TGTGCCAGCAGCAGACAGGCGGGCAACACAGATACGCAGTATTTT,CASSRQAGNTDTQYF
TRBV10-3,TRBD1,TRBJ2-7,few,TGTGCCATCAGGAACGACAGGGTTGACGAGCAGTACTTC,CAIRNDRVDEQYF
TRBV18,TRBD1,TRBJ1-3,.,TGTGCCAGCTCACCTGCGGACAGGGTAGCTGGAAACACCATATATTTT,CASSPADRVAGNTIYF
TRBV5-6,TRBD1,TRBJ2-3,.,TGTGCCAGCATCACAACCGGGACAGGGGGGTCAGATACGCAGTATTTT,CASITTGTGGSDTQYF